This T cell receptor (beta chain) originates from a study of control samples from healthy donors and cancer patients. The repertoire was sequenced with immunoSEQ multiplex PCR; TCRdb's copy has only in-frame clones and lacks some. This sample has approximately 100,000 clones, with approximately 90% found just once. V was trimmed by 5 bases and J by 4 bases, leaving 9 bases between them. This CDR3 region has 13 residues. From germline, CDR1 is SGHAT and CDR2 FQNNGV. The rearrangement uses TRBV11-2 and TRBJ1-3; no clear D. The source material was blood. The sequence came from a young woman in good health. The DNA of the CDR3 is TGTGCCAGCAGCCCGAGGGCCGGAAACACCATATATTTT. Translated: CASSPRAGNTIYF.